This TCR beta chain was captured by sequencing in a study of blood T cell repertoires in COVID-19. The wider study: Samples representing acute and convalescent COVID-19 were sourced from the United States, Italy and Spain.

Clones were sequenced by immunoSEQ multiplex PCR, and TCRdb holds only the in-frame ones, with some missing. The table has over 130,000 clones, over 60% seen once; the top ten hold roughly 15%. Germline trimming cut 5 bases from V and 0 bases from J; bases unmatched to any gene: 6. The germline CDR1 and CDR2 sequences are SGHNT and YYREEE (reference sequence). The CDR3 consists of 15 residues. This clonotype originated in a man over 45 with acute or convalescent COVID-19. This chain links TRBV5-4 with TRBJ2-3; 7 bases are shared with TRBD2. The sample was peripheral blood. The DNA of the CDR3 is TGTGCCAGCAGTCCGACTAGCAGGAGCACAGATACGCAGTATTTT. Translation gives CASSPTSRSTDTQYF.